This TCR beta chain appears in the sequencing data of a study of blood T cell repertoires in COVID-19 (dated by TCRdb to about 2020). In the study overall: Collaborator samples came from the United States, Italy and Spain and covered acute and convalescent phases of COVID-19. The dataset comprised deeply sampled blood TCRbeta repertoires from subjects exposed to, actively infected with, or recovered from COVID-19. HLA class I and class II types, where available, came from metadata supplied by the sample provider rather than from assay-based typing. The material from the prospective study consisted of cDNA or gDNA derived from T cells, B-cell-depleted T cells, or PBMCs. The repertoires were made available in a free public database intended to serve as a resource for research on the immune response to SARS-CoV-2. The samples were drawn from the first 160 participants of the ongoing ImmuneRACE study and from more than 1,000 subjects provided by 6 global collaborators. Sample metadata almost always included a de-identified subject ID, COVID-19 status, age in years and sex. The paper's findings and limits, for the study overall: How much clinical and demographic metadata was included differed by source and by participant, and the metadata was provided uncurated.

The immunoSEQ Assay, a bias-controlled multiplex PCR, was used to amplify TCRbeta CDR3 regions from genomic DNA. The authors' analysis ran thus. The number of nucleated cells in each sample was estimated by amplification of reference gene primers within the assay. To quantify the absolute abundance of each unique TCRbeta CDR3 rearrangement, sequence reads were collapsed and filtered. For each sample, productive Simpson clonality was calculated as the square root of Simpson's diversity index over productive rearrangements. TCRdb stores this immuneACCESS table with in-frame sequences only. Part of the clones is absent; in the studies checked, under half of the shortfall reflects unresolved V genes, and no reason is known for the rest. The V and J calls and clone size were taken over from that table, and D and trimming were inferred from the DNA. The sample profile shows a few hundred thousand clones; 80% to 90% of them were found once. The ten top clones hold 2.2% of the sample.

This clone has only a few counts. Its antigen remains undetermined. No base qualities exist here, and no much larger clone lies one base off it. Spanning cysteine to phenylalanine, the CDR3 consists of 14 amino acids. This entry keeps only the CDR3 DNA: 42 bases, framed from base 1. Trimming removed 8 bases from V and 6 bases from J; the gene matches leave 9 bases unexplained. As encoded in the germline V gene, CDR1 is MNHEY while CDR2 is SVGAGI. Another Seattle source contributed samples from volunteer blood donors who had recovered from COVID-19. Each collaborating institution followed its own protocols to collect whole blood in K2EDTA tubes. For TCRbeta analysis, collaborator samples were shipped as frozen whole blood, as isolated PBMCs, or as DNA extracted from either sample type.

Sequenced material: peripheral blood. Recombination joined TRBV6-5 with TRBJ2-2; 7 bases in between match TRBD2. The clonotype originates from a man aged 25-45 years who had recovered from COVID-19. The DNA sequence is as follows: TGTGCCAGCGTCTCCGCGGGGGTGCCCGGGGAGCTGTTTTTT. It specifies CASVSAGVPGELFF.